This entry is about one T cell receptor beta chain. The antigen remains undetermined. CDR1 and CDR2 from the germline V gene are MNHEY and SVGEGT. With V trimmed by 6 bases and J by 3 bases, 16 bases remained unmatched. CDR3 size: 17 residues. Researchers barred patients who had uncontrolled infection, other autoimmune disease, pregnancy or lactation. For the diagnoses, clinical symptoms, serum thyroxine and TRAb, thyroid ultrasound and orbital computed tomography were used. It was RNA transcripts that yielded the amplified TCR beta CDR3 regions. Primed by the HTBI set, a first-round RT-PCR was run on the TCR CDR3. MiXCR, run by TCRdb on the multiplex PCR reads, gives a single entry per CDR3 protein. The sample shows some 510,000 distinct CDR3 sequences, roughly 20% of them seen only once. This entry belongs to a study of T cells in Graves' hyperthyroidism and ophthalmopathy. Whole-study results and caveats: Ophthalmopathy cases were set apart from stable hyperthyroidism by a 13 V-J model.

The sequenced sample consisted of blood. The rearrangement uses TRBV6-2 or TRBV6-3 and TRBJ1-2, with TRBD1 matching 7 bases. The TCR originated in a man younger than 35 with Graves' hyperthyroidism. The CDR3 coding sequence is TGTGCCAGCAGCCCTAAAGGGACAGCGACCTGGGACTATGGCTACACCTTC. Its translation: CASSPKGTATWDYGYTF.